This T cell receptor beta chain was identified during a study of T cells after yellow fever vaccination. The wider study: Preparation of the low-cell-number fractions used SMART-Seq v4 Ultra Low Input. Overall study results and limits: The secondary response was weaker but peaked faster, day 5 versus 15. CD4 and CD8 compartments shared a small share of clonotypes, likely from convergent recombination.

This clonotype was seen a handful of times. A process of 5'RACE template switching, which added a universal primer site and UMIs, was used to make TCR cDNA. Each CDR3 protein gets one entry after TCRdb re-called the 5' RACE reads with MiXCR. The sample shows 25,000 to 30,000 distinct CDR3 sequences, 4.5% of them seen only once. The CDR3 is 15 residues long. Trimming shortened V by 8 bases and J by 0 bases, and 14 bases separated the two germline ends. The rearrangement joins TRBV12-3 or TRBV12-4 to TRBJ2-1, with unresolved D. The receptor was derived from a man between 18 and 29 years old who received the YFV17D yellow fever vaccine. The specimen was PBMCs, either bulk or a sorted T-cell subset (CD4+, CD8+, memory, or dextramer-sorted; not recorded which), collected on the day of the yellow fever booster vaccination. In DNA, the CDR3 is TGTGCCAGCTCGGTCGGGCCAAGCTCCTACAATGAGCAGTTCTTC. Its protein product is CASSVGPSSYNEQFF.